Following are 2 T cell receptor beta chains from one sample sequenced in a study of metastatic and nonmetastatic thyroid tumors. Every patient was untreated before thyroid surgery. With MiXCR, TCRdb reprocessed the PCR reads. The sample has roughly 65,000 clones; 11% to 15% are singletons. The sample comprised blood. The receptors were gathered from a male donor with papillary thyroid cancer or a benign thyroid nodule (not recorded which). Some clones in this sample may be carry-over from other donors' samples.

In regard to this clone: The junction and the germline gene differ at one end; a read error may be behind it. The chain combines TRBV7-6 with TRBJ1-2, with 7 nucleotides matching TRBD1. Germline lookup yields CDR1 SGHVS and CDR2 FNYEAQ. CDR3 size: 13 residues. The CDR3 DNA follows: TGTGCCAGCAGTTCCACAGGGGACTATGGCTACGCATTC. The encoded protein is CASSSTGDYGYAF.

This clone was counted many times. CDR3 DNA sequence: TGTGCCACCAGTGATTTGAATTGGGGCGGAGCTAGCACAGATACGCAGTATTTT. Protein: CATSDLNWGGASTDTQYF. This chain uses TRBV24-1 with TRBJ2-3; D possibly corresponds to TRBD1 (5 bases). This CDR3 is 18 amino acids long. The germline gives CDR1 KGHDR, CDR2 SFDVKD. Trimming removed 0 bases from V and 0 bases from J, with 15 bases in between.